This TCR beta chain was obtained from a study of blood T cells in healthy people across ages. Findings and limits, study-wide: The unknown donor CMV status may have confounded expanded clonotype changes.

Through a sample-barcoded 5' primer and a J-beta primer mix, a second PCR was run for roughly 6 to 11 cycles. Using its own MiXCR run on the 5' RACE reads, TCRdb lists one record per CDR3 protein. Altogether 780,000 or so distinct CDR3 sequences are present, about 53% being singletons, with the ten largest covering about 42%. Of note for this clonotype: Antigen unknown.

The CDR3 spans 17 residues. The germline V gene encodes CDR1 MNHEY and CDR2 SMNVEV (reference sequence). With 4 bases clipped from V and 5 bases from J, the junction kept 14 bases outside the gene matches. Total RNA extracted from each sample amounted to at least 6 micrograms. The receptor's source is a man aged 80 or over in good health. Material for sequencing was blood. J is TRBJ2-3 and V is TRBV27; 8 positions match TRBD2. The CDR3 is CASSSNPGEAGVDTQYF. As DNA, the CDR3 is TGTGCCAGCAGTTCGAACCCCGGGGAAGCGGGAGTAGATACGCAGTATTTT.